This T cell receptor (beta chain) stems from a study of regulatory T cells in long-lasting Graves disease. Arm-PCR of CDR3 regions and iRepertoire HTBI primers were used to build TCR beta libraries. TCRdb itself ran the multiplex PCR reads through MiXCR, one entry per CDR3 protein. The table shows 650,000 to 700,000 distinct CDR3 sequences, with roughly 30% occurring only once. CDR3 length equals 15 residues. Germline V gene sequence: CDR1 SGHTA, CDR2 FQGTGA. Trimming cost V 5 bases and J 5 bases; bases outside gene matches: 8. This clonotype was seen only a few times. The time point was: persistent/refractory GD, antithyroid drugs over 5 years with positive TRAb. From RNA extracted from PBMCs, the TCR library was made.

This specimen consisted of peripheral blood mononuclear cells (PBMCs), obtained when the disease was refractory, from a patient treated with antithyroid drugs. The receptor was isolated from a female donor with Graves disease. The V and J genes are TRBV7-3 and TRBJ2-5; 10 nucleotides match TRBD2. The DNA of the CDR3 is TGTGCCAGCAGCCTCATAGCGGGAGGAGGGGAGACCCAGTACTTC. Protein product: CASSLIAGGGETQYF.